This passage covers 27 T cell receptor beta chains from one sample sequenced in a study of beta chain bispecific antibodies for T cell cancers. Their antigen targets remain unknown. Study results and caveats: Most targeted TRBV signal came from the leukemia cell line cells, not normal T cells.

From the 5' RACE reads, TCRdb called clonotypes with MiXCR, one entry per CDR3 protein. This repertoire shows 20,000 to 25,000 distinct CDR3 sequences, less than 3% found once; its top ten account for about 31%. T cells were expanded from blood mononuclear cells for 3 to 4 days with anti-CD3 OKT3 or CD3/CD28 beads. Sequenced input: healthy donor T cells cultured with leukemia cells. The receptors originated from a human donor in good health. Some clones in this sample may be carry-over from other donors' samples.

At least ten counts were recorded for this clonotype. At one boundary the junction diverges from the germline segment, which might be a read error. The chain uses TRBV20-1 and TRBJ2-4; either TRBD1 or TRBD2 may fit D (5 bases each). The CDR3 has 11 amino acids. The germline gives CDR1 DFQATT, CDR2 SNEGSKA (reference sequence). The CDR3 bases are TGCAGTGCTAGAGATCTTGAGGGGCCGCACTTC. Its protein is CSARDLEGPHF.

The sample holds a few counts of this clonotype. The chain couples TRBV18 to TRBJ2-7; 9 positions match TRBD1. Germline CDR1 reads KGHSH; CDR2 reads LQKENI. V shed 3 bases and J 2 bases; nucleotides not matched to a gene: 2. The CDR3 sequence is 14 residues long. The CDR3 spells CASSPGQGPYEQYF. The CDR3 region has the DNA TGTGCCAGCTCACCGGGACAGGGTCCCTACGAGCAGTACTTC.

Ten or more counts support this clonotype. The CDR3, as DNA: TGTGCCAGCAGCTTAGGGCGGCGGGGAGGTGAGACCCAGTACTTC. It specifies CASSLGRRGGETQYF. The rearrangement joins TRBV11-2 to TRBJ2-5, with a weak D call TRBD2 (6 bases). The V gene's germline CDR1 is SGHAT and CDR2 FQNNGV. Trimming took 1 base from V and 5 from J, leaving 14 bases between them. The CDR3 totals 15 residues.

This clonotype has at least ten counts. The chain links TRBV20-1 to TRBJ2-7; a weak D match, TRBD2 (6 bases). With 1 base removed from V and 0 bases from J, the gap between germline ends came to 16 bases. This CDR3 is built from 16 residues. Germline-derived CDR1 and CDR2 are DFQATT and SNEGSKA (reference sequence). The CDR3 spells CSARGMRDAYSYEQYF. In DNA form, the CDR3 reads TGCAGTGCTAGAGGCATGCGGGACGCCTACTCCTACGAGCAGTACTTC.

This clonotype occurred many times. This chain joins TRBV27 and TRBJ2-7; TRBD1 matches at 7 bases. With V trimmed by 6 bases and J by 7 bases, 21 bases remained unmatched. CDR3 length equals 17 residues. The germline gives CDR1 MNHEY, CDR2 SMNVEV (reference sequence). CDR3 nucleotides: TGTGCCAGCAGCCAACAAGGCTACAGGGGATGGGTTCGGGAGCAGTACTTC. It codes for CASSQQGYRGWVREQYF.

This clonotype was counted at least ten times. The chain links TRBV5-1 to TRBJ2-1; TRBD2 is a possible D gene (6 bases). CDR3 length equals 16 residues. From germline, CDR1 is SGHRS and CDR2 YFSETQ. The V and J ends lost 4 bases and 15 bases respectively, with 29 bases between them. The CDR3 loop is CASSPGVGGFSAVPFF. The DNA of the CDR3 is TGCGCCAGCAGCCCCGGGGTCGGGGGTTTCTCGGCAGTTCCGTTCTTC.

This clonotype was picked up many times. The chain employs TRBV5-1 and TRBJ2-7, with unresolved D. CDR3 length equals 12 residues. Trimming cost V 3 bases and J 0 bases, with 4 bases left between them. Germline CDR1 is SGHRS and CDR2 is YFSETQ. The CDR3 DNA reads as TGCGCCAGCAGCTACCCCTCCTACGAGCAGTACTTC. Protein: CASSYPSYEQYF.

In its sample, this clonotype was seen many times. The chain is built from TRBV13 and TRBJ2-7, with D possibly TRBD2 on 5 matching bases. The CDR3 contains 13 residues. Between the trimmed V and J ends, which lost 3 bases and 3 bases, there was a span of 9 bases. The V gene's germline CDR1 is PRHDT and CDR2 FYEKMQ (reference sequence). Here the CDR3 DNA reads TGTGCCAGCAGCTTTCAGAGCGGCTACGAGCAGTACTTC. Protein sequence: CASSFQSGYEQYF.

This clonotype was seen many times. The CDR3 DNA follows: TGTGCCAGCTCACCGAGGAGGACAGGGAATTTGAACACTGAAGCTTTCTTT. Protein product: CASSPRRTGNLNTEAFF. The J gene is TRBJ1-1, the V gene TRBV18; 8 bases agree with TRBD1. There are 17 residues in the CDR3. After removal of 3 bases from V and 0 bases from J, the junction contained 9 bases not matched to a gene. Per the germline V gene, CDR1 is KGHSH and CDR2 is LQKENI.

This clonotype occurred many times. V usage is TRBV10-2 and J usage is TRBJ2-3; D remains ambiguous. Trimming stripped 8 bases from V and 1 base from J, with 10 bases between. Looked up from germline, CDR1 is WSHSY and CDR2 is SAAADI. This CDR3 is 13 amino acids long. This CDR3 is CASVEPGTDTQYF. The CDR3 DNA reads TGCGCCAGCGTTGAACCAGGCACAGATACGCAGTATTTT.

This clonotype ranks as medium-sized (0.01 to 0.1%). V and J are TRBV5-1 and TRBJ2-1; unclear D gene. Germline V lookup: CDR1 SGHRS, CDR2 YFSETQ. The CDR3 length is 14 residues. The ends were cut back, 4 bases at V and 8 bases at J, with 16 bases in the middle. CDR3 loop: CASSSLEAGHEQFF. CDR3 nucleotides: TGCGCCAGCAGCAGTTTAGAAGCCGGCCATGAGCAGTTCTTC.

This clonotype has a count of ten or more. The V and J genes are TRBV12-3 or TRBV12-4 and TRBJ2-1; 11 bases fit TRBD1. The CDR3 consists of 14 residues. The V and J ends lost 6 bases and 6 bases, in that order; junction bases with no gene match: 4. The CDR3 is CASRTGTGGNEQFF. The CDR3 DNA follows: TGTGCCAGCAGAACCGGGACAGGGGGCAATGAGCAGTTCTTC.

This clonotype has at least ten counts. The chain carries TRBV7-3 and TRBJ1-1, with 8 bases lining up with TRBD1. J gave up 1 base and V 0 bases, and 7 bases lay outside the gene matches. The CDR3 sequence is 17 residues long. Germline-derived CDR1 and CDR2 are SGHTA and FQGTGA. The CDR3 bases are TGTGCCAGCAGCTTAACTTATTCCGGGACAGGGAACACTGAAGCTTTCTTT. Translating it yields CASSLTYSGTGNTEAFF.

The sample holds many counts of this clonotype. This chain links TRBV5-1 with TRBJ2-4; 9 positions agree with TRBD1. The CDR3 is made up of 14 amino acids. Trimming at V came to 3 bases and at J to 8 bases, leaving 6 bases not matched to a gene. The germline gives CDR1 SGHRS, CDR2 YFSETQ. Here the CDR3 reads CASSSGQGIHIQYF. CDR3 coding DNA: TGCGCCAGCAGCTCGGGACAGGGTATACACATTCAGTACTTC.

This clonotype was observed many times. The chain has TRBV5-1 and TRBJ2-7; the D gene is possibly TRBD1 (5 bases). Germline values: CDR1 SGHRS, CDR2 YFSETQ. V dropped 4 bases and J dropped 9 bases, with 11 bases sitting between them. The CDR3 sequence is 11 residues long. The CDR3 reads CASSAGQGQYF. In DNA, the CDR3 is TGCGCCAGCAGCGCTGGACAAGGGCAGTACTTC.

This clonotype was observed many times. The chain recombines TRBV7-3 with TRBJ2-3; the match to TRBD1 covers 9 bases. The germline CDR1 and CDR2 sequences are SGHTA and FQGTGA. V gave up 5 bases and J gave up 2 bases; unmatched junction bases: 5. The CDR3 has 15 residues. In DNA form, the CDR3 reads TGTGCCAGCAGCAAGGGACAGGGCTTCACAGATACGCAGTATTTT. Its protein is CASSKGQGFTDTQYF.

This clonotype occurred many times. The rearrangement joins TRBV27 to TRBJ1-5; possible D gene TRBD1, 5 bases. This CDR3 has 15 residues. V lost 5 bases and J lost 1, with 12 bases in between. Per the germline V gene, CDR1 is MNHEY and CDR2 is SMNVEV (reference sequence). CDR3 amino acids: CASSRQPGSNQPQHF. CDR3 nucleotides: TGTGCCAGCAGTAGACAGCCGGGAAGCAATCAGCCCCAGCATTTT.

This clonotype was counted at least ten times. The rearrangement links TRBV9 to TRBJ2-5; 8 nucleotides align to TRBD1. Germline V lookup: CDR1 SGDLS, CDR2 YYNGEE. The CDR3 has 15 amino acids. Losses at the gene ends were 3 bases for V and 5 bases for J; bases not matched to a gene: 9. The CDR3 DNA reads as TGTGCCAGCAGCGCATTCTCAGGGGGCCCGGAGACCCAGTACTTC. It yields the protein CASSAFSGGPETQYF.

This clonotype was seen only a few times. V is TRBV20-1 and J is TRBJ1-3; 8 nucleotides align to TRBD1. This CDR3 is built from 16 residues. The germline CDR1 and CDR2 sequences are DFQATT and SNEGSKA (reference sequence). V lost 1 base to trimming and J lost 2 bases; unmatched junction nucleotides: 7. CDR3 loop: CSARAFQGAAGNTIYF. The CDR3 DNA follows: TGCAGTGCTAGAGCTTTCCAGGGGGCGGCTGGAAACACCATATATTTT.

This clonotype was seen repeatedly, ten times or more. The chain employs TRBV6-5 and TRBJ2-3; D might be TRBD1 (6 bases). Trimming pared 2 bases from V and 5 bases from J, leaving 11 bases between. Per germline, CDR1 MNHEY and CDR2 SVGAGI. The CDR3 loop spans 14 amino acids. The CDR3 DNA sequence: TGTGCCAGCAGTTACGGCCAGGGGTTAGATACGCAGTATTTT. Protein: CASSYGQGLDTQYF.

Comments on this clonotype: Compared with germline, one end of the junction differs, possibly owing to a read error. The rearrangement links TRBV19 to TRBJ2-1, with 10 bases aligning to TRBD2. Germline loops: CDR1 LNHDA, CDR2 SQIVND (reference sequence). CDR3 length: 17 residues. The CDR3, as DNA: TGTGCCAGTAGGACCAGTACTTTAGCGGGGGGCGACAATGAGCAGATCTTC. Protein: CASRTSTLAGGDNEQIF.

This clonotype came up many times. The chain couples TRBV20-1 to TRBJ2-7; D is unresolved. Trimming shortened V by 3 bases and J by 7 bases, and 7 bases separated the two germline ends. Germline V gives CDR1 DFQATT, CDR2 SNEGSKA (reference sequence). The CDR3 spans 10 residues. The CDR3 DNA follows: TGCAGTGCTAGTGTTAGGGAGCAGTACTTC. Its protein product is CSASVREQYF.

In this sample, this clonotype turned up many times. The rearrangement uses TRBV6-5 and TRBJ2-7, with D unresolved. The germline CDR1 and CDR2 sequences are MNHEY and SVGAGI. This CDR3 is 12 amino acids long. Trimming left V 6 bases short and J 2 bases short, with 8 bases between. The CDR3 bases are TGTGCCAGCAGCCCGGACGCCTACGAGCAGTACTTC. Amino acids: CASSPDAYEQYF.

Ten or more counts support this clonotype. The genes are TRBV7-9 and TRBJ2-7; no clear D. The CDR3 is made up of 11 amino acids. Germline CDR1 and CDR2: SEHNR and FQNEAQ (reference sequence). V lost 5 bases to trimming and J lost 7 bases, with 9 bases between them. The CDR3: CASSLGREQYF. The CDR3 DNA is TGTGCCAGCAGCCTAGGGCGGGAGCAGTACTTC.

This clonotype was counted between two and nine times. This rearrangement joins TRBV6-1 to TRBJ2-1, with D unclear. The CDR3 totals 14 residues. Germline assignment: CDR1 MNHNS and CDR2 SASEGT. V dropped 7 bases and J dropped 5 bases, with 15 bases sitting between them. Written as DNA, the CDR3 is TGTGCCAGCACTAAGACCCAAACCAACAATGAGCAGTTCTTC. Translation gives CASTKTQTNNEQFF.

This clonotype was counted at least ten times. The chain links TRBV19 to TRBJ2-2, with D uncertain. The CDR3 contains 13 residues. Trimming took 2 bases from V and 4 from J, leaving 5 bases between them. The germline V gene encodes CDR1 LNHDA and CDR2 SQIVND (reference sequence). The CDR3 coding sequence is TGTGCCAGTAGTATACTACTCACCGGGGAGCTGTTTTTT. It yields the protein CASSILLTGELFF.

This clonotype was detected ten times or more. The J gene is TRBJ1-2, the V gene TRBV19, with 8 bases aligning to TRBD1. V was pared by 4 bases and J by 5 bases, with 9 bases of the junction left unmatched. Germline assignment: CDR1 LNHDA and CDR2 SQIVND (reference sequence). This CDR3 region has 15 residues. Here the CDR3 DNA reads TGTGCCAGTAGTACCTCAGGGGGCATGTCATATGGCTACACCTTC. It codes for CASSTSGGMSYGYTF.